Listed below are T cell receptor beta chains from one sample, sequenced in a study of cytomegalovirus exposure and HLA in healthy donors. Here immunoSEQ multiplex PCR was the method, and the copy in TCRdb shows in-frame clones only, minus some. The data hold roughly 110,000 clones, with less than 80% observed a single time. The sequenced material came from PBMCs. The source is a woman aged 25 to 39 in good health and CMV-seronegative. The CDR3 runs from the conserved cysteine through the conserved F or W. A D gene is named only where the DNA matches it firmly. Clone size is given for some rows only: seen once, a few or many times, or a class if the clone is expanded.

CDR3 DNA: TGTGCCAGCAGTCGGTACTTCGGACAGAACACTGAAGCTTTCTTT
CDR3 protein: CASSRYFGQNTEAFF
D gene: .
CDR3 length: 15
J gene: TRBJ1-1
V gene: TRBV6-5
clone size: .

CDR3 DNA: TGTGCCAGCACCACTTATGACAGGGGCTACGAGCAGTACTTC
CDR3 protein: CASTTYDRGYEQYF
D gene: TRBD1
CDR3 length: 14
J gene: TRBJ2-7
V gene: TRBV11-2
clone size: .

CDR3 DNA: TGTGCCAGCAGCGTAGGAGGGGGGGACCGCCTGGACACCGGGGAGCTGTTTTTT
CDR3 protein: CASSVGGGDRLDTGELFF
D gene: .
CDR3 length: 18
J gene: TRBJ2-2
V gene: TRBV9
clone size: .

CDR3 DNA: TGCGCCAGCAGCCAGGGACTAGCGGGAGTCGAGCAGTACTTC
CDR3 protein: CASSQGLAGVEQYF
D gene: TRBD2
CDR3 length: 14
J gene: TRBJ2-7
V gene: TRBV5-1
clone size: .

CDR3 DNA: TGTGCCAGCAACAGGGTCTCCCTAGCAAATCAGCCCCAGCATTTT
CDR3 protein: CASNRVSLANQPQHF
D gene: .
CDR3 length: 15
J gene: TRBJ1-5
V gene: TRBV28
clone size: once

CDR3 DNA: TGTGCCAGCAGTGAAGCCCTGGGGCAGGGGTTCAATTCACCCCTCCACTTT
CDR3 protein: CASSEALGQGFNSPLHF
D gene: .
CDR3 length: 17
J gene: TRBJ1-6
V gene: TRBV6-1
clone size: .

CDR3 DNA: TGTGCCAGTACCTTGGTTGGAGGCACTTCGAGCACTGAAGCTTTCTTT
CDR3 protein: CASTLVGGTSSTEAFF
D gene: .
CDR3 length: 16
J gene: TRBJ1-1
V gene: TRBV19
clone size: many

CDR3 DNA: TGTGCCAGTAGTGTATGGGACAGGGGAAACGAAAAACTGTTTTTT
CDR3 protein: CASSVWDRGNEKLFF
D gene: TRBD1
CDR3 length: 15
J gene: TRBJ1-4
V gene: TRBV19
clone size: .

CDR3 DNA: TGTGCCAGCAGCCACGACTTAGGCTATGGCTACACCTTC
CDR3 protein: CASSHDLGYGYTF
D gene: .
CDR3 length: 13
J gene: TRBJ1-2
V gene: TRBV11-2
clone size: .

CDR3 DNA: TGTGCCAGCAGTGCAAGGCAGGGGGCGGGTGAGCAGTACTTC
CDR3 protein: CASSARQGAGEQYF
D gene: TRBD1
CDR3 length: 14
J gene: TRBJ2-7
V gene: TRBV2
clone size: few

CDR3 DNA: TGTGCCAGCAGCCAGGGGACTAGCTACCATGAGCAGTTCTTC
CDR3 protein: CASSQGTSYHEQFF
D gene: TRBD2
CDR3 length: 14
J gene: TRBJ2-1
V gene: TRBV7-6
clone size: .

CDR3 DNA: TGTGCCAGCAGTCCCCTAGGACAGAGGGCCTACGAGCAGTACTTC
CDR3 protein: CASSPLGQRAYEQYF
D gene: .
CDR3 length: 15
J gene: TRBJ2-7
V gene: TRBV28
clone size: few

CDR3 DNA: TGTGCCAGCAGTTGGCGACAGGGTTCCTACGAGCAGTACTTC
CDR3 protein: CASSWRQGSYEQYF
D gene: TRBD1
CDR3 length: 14
J gene: TRBJ2-7
V gene: TRBV27
clone size: .

CDR3 DNA: TGTGCCAGCAGTTACTCGGCGGGGGCCGGAAACACCATATATTTT
CDR3 protein: CASSYSAGAGNTIYF
D gene: .
CDR3 length: 15
J gene: TRBJ1-3
V gene: TRBV6-6
clone size: once

CDR3 DNA: TGTGCCAGCAGTGTTATGTCTAGCGGACACAATGAGCAGTTCTTC
CDR3 protein: CASSVMSSGHNEQFF
D gene: TRBD2
CDR3 length: 15
J gene: TRBJ2-1
V gene: TRBV6-4
clone size: few